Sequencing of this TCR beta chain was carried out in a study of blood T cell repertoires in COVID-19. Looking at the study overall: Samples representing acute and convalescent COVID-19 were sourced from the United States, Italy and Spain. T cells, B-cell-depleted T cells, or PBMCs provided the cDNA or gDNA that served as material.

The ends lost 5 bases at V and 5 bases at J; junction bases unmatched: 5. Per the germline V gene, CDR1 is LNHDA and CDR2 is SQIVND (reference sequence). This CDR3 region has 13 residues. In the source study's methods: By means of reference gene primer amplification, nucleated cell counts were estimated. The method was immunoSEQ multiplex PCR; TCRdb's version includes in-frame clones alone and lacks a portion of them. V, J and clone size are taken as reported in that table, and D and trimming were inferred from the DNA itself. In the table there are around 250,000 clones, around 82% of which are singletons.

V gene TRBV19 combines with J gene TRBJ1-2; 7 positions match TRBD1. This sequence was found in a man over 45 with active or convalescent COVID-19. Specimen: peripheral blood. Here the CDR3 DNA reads TGTGCCAGTAGTCCGGGCAGGGGGTATGGCTACACCTTC. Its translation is CASSPGRGYGYTF.